The 15 T cell receptor beta chains below all came from one sample that was sequenced in a study of graft-versus-host responses after intestinal transplantation. The repertoire was sequenced with immunoSEQ multiplex PCR; TCRdb's copy has only in-frame clones and lacks some. The sample carries approximately 21,000 clones, about 60% recorded once. The sequencing here drew on alloreactive CD4+ T cells from a mixed lymphocyte reaction culture, taken before intestinal transplant. As to subset: CFSE-low proliferating T cells sorted from roughly 6-day pre-transplant mixed lymphocyte reaction (GvH or HvG direction). These receptors all stem from a human patient who received an intestinal transplant.

This chain connects TRBV28 to TRBJ1-2, with D possibly matching TRBD1 (6 bases). The CDR3 contains 14 residues. The germline V gene has CDR1 MDHEN and CDR2 SYDVKM. The V gene lost 7 bases and the J gene lost 8 bases, with 20 bases spanning the gap. CDR3: CASTLLQGGRGYTF. CDR3 nucleotides: TGTGCCAGCACCCTGCTCCAAGGGGGTCGGGGCTACACCTTC.

The V and J genes are TRBV19 and TRBJ2-1, with TRBD2 as a possible D gene (6 bases). CDR1 and CDR2 (germline): LNHDA, SQIVND (reference sequence). Deletions cut 5 bases from V and 1 base from J, with 12 bases between. There are 15 residues in the CDR3. CDR3 amino acids: CASSPVLASYNEQFF. CDR3 nucleotide sequence: TGTGCCAGTAGTCCAGTGCTAGCGTCCTACAATGAGCAGTTCTTC. The full variable domain, completed using reference TRBV19 and TRBJ2-1, is DGGITQSPKYLFRKEGQNVTLSCEQNLNHDAMYWYRQDPGQGLRLIYYSQIVNDFQKGDIAEGYSVSREKKESFPLTVTSAQKNPTAFYLCASSPVLASYNEQFFGPGTRLTVL.

This chain joins TRBV15 and TRBJ2-1; 8 bases map to TRBD1. The germline CDR1 and CDR2 sequences are LNHNV and YYDKDF (reference sequence). V lost 4 bases to trimming and J lost 5 bases; unmatched junction nucleotides: 7. The CDR3 consists of 15 residues. The CDR3 coding sequence is TGTGCCACCAGCACAGGGACAGGTAACGACAATGAGCAGTTCTTC. Its translation is CATSTGTGNDNEQFF.

This rearrangement joins TRBV5-1 to TRBJ2-3; 9 bases agree with TRBD1. Trimming took 7 bases from V and 1 from J; bases not matched to a gene: 7. CDR1 and CDR2 (germline): SGHRS, YFSETQ. This CDR3 region has 15 residues. CDR3 sequence reads: CASCTGGVGTDTQYF. CDR3 bases: TGCGCCAGCTGTACAGGGGGCGTCGGCACAGATACGCAGTATTTT.

The rearrangement uses TRBV7-6 and TRBJ2-2, with TRBD2 identical over 11 bases. Germline V gene lookup returns CDR1 SGHVS and CDR2 FNYEAQ. CDR3 length equals 15 residues. The V gene end was trimmed by 6 bases and the J gene end by 6 bases; junction bases not matched to a gene: 6. In DNA form, the CDR3 reads TGTGCCAGCAGACTGGGACTAGCGGTAGCCGGGGAGCTGTTTTTT. This codes for CASRLGLAVAGELFF.

This chain uses TRBV7-2 with TRBJ1-6, with D possibly being TRBD1 (6 bases). Per the germline V gene, CDR1 is SGHTA and CDR2 is FQGNSA. Trimming cost V 5 bases and J 9 bases, with 23 bases left between them. The CDR3 totals 17 residues. CDR3 coding DNA: TGTGCCAGCAGCCCAAACCCCCCCCAGGGGAGGGGTTCACCCCTCCACTTT. Amino acids: CASSPNPPQGRGSPLHF.

This clone came up a few times. This sequence joins TRBV9 and TRBJ2-2; 7 bases agree with TRBD2. Germline assignment: CDR1 SGDLS and CDR2 YYNGEE. The CDR3 has 15 residues. Losses at the gene ends were 1 base for V and 3 bases for J; bases not matched to a gene: 3. The CDR3 region has the DNA TGTGCCAGCAGCGTATACGGGGGGTACACCGGGGAGCTGTTTTTT. This codes for CASSVYGGYTGELFF.

The J gene is TRBJ1-2, the V gene TRBV7-9; no clear D gene. CDR1 is SEHNR and CDR2 is FQNEAQ in the germline V gene (reference sequence). Deletions cut 2 bases from V and 1 base from J, with 11 bases between. This CDR3 comprises 15 residues. CDR3 sequence (DNA): TGTGCCAGCAGCTTAATTGGCGGAATTAACTATGGCTACACCTTC. Its translation is CASSLIGGINYGYTF. Drawing the rest from reference TRBV7-9 and TRBJ1-2, the complete variable domain is DTGVSQNPRHKITKRGQNVTFRCDPISEHNRLYWYRQTLGQGPEFLTYFQNEAQLEKSRLLSDRFSAERPKGSFSTLEIQRTEQGDSAMYLCASSLIGGINYGYTFGSGTRLTVV.

The rearrangement links TRBV20-1 to TRBJ2-1; D is uncertain. Trimming shortened V by 3 bases and J by 6 bases, and 6 bases separated the two germline ends. This CDR3 region has 11 residues. Germline-derived CDR1 and CDR2 are DFQATT and SNEGSKA (reference sequence). CDR3 sequence reads: CSASWANEQFF. CDR3 coding DNA: TGCAGTGCTAGTTGGGCCAATGAGCAGTTCTTC.

The V call is TRBV6-1, the J call TRBJ2-2, with 11 bases lining up with TRBD2. The CDR3 spans 14 residues. The V and J ends lost 4 bases and 7 bases, in that order; junction bases with no gene match: 2. Germline V gives CDR1 MNHNS, CDR2 SASEGT. CDR3 bases: TGTGCCAGCAGTGTACTAGCGGGAGTCGGGGAGCTGTTTTTT. Amino acid sequence: CASSVLAGVGELFF.

This clone appeared a few times. V is TRBV11-2 and J is TRBJ1-1; 8 bases line up with TRBD1. The CDR3 length is 12 residues. Germline V gene lookup returns CDR1 SGHAT and CDR2 FQNNGV. V shed 5 bases, J shed 6 bases, and the junction held 2 bases outside the gene matches. The CDR3 bases are TGTGCCAGCAGCCTACAGGGGGCTGAAGCTTTCTTT. Translated, it gives CASSLQGAEAFF.

The chain links TRBV5-1 to TRBJ1-1; TRBD1 aligns across 10 bases. The CDR3 contains 14 residues. Germline V CDR1 and CDR2: SGHRS, YFSETQ. J lost 3 bases, V lost 3 bases, and 2 bases had no gene match. CDR3 in amino acids: CASSSGTGDTEAFF. The CDR3, as DNA: TGCGCCAGCAGCTCGGGGACAGGGGACACTGAAGCTTTCTTT.

This clone has a handful of counts. The chain employs TRBV6-1 and TRBJ1-4; D might be TRBD1 (6 bases). CDR3 size: 15 residues. V lost 4 bases and J lost 10, with 19 bases in between. CDR1 is MNHNS, CDR2 SASEGT, per germline. The CDR3 spells CASSVTFTGKGKLFF. The CDR3, as DNA: TGTGCCAGCAGTGTAACATTCACAGGGAAAGGAAAACTGTTTTTT.

The chain combines TRBV11-1 with TRBJ1-2, with TRBD1 identical over 8 bases. The CDR3 consists of 15 residues. J lost 2 bases, V lost 2 bases, and 4 bases had no gene match. Per the germline V gene, CDR1 is SGHAT and CDR2 is FQDESV (reference sequence). DNA for the CDR3: TGTGCCAGCAGCTTAAACGGACAGGGAAACTATGGCTACACCTTC. It encodes CASSLNGQGNYGYTF.

The gene calls are TRBV27 and TRBJ2-1, with TRBD2 matching over 14 bases. Germline V gives CDR1 MNHEY, CDR2 SMNVEV (reference sequence). Trimming took 6 bases from V and 8 from J; bases not matched to a gene: 9. The CDR3 has 16 amino acids. For the CDR3, the DNA is TGTGCCAGCAGGAAGAGACTAGCGGGAGGGCCCTATGAGCAGTTCTTC. Translation gives CASRKRLAGGPYEQFF.